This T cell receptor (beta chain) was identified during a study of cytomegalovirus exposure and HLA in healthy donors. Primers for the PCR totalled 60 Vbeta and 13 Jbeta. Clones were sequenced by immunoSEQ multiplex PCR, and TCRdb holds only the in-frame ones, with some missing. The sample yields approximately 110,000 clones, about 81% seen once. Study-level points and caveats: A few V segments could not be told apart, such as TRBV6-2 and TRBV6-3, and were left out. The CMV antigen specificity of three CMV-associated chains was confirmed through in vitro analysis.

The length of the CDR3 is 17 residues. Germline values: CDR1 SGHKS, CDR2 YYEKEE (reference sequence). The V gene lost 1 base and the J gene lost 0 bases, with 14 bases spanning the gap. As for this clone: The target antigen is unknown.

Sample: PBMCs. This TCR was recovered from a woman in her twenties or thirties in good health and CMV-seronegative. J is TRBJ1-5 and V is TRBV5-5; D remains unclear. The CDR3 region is CASSLSSRFYSNQPQHF. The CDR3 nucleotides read TGTGCCAGCAGCTTGAGTAGTAGATTCTATAGCAATCAGCCCCAGCATTTT.